Below are 27 T cell receptor beta chains sequenced from a single sample in a study of T cell responses to AZD1222 COVID-19 vaccine. Repertoires were generated with immunoSEQ multiplex PCR, while TCRdb's copy carries only in-frame clones and drops some. The table shows about 110,000 clones, with around 84% occurring only once. Sequenced here: peripheral blood, sampled on day 0 of AZD1222 vaccination. The receptor set was obtained from an adult in good health.

The CDR3 region is CASSLRGTEGEAFF. CDR3 bases: TGTGCCAGCAGCCTACGAGGGACGGAAGGAGAAGCTTTCTTT. The chain carries TRBV3-1 (or the pseudogene TRBV3-2) and TRBJ1-1; a weak D match, TRBD1 (5 bases). CDR3 length: 14 residues. The germline V gene has CDR1 LGHDT and CDR2 YNNKEL (reference sequence). V lost 4 bases and J lost 8, with 17 bases in between.

The V and J genes are TRBV10-3 and TRBJ1-5; TRBD1 matches at 10 bases. Germline V gene data show CDR1 as ENHRY and CDR2 as SYGVKD. This CDR3 has 17 residues. After removal of 0 bases from V and 6 bases from J, the junction contained 8 bases not matched to a gene. The CDR3 protein is CAISESIPGQGTQPQHF. The CDR3 DNA follows: TGTGCCATCAGTGAGTCGATCCCGGGACAGGGGACTCAGCCCCAGCATTTT.

The chain couples TRBV7-8 to TRBJ1-1; 10 positions agree with TRBD1. The CDR3 contains 12 residues. After removal of 5 bases from V and 10 bases from J, the junction contained 4 bases not matched to a gene. Germline CDR1 is SGHVS and CDR2 is FQNEAQ. The CDR3 here is CASSRDRGLAFF. CDR3 in DNA: TGTGCCAGCAGCCGGGACAGGGGTTTAGCTTTCTTT. Combining the CDR3 with reference TRBV7-8 and TRBJ1-1 gives the whole variable domain GAGVSQSPRYKVAKRGQDVALRCDPISGHVSLFWYQQALGQGPEFLTYFQNEAQLDKSGLPSDRFFAERPEGSVSTLKIQRTQQEDSAVYLCASSRDRGLAFFGQGTRLTVV.

This chain connects TRBV11-3 to TRBJ2-7; D gene unclear. CDR1 and CDR2 from the germline V gene are SGHNT and YENEEA. The CDR3 extends over 13 amino acids. V shed 5 bases and J shed 8 bases, with 16 bases lying between them. The CDR3, as DNA: TGTGCCAGCAGCCAAGCGCCGAGACATCAGCAGTACTTC. As protein: CASSQAPRHQQYF.

This chain links TRBV5-5 with TRBJ2-1; 13 nucleotides agree with TRBD2. Germline CDR1 and CDR2: SGHKS and YYEKEE (reference sequence). J was trimmed by 0 bases and V by 4 bases; bases with no gene match: 4. The CDR3 is made up of 17 amino acids. The CDR3 loop reads CASSGLAGASSYNEQFF. The DNA for the CDR3 is TGTGCCAGCAGCGGACTAGCGGGGGCCAGCTCCTACAATGAGCAGTTCTTC.

As for this clone: Other DNA sequences of this sample code for an identical CDR3. The J gene is TRBJ1-4, the V gene TRBV7-2; D is perhaps TRBD1 (6 bases). Trimming stripped 5 bases from V and 1 base from J, with 11 bases between. Germline V gene data show CDR1 as SGHTA and CDR2 as FQGNSA. CDR3 size: 15 residues. This chain's CDR3 is CASSPKGGTNEKLFF. In nucleotides, the CDR3 is TGTGCCAGCAGCCCCAAGGGGGGAACTAATGAAAAACTGTTTTTT.

This chain joins TRBV3-1 (or the pseudogene TRBV3-2) and TRBJ2-7; the D gene is possibly TRBD2 (7 bases). The ends were cut back, 6 bases at V and 3 bases at J, with 18 bases in the middle. This CDR3 has 15 amino acids. Germline-derived CDR1 and CDR2 are LGHDT and YNNKEL (reference sequence). Here the CDR3 reads CASSEPTGGLYEQYF. CDR3 in DNA: TGTGCCAGCAGTGAGCCTACCGGGGGGCTCTACGAGCAGTACTTC.

CDR3 sequence: CASSLISDRALAFF. CDR3 nucleotide sequence: TGTGCCAGCAGTTTAATTTCGGACAGGGCGTTGGCTTTCTTT. V is TRBV28 and J is TRBJ1-1, with 8 bases identical to TRBD1. The V and J ends lost 2 bases and 11 bases, in that order; junction bases with no gene match: 10. There are 14 residues in the CDR3. Germline values: CDR1 MDHEN, CDR2 SYDVKM.

The rearrangement uses TRBV6-5 and TRBJ1-6; D not certain. CDR1 is MNHEY, CDR2 SVGAGI, per germline. The CDR3 covers 13 residues. Trimming stripped 6 bases from V and 8 bases from J, with 11 bases between. In DNA, the CDR3 is TGTGCCAGCAGAGCCCGGAGGGATTCACCCCTCCACTTT. This translates into CASRARRDSPLHF.

V gene TRBV4-2 combines with J gene TRBJ2-2, with 11 bases that match TRBD2. Germline assignment: CDR1 LGHNA and CDR2 YNFKEQ. The CDR3 is 17 amino acids. The ends lost 2 bases at V and 1 base at J; junction bases unmatched: 3. The CDR3 DNA reads TGTGCCAGCAGCCAATTCGGACTAGCGGGGAACACCGGGGAGCTGTTTTTT. Protein: CASSQFGLAGNTGELFF.

This chain joins TRBV9 and TRBJ2-1, with 7 bases aligning to TRBD2. J gave up 6 bases and V 0 bases, and 12 bases lay outside the gene matches. The CDR3 extends over 17 amino acids. Germline CDR1 and CDR2: SGDLS and YYNGEE. Written as DNA, the CDR3 is TGTGCCAGCAGCGTAGTAGCCACTAGCGTTGGGCCCAATGAGCAGTTCTTC. Its protein is CASSVVATSVGPNEQFF.

The chain carries TRBV20-1 and TRBJ1-2, with D unclear. Germline CDR1 reads DFQATT; CDR2 reads SNEGSKA (reference sequence). CDR3 length: 11 residues. V was pared by 6 bases and J by 8 bases, with 13 bases between. The CDR3 sequence is CSALGTLGYTF. In DNA, the CDR3 is TGCAGTGCCCTAGGTACCTTGGGCTACACCTTC.

V is TRBV7-6 and J is TRBJ1-2; D may be TRBD1 (5 bases). Germline V gene data show CDR1 as SGHVS and CDR2 as FNYEAQ. The V end was cut by 1 base, the J end by 6 bases, with 21 bases between. This CDR3 contains 17 residues. The CDR3 nucleotides are TGTGCCAGCAGCTTAGAGTTGGGGGGAGGTCCTCAGGATGGCTACACCTTC. Translating gives CASSLELGGGPQDGYTF. Based on the CDR3 plus reference TRBV7-6 and TRBJ1-2, the full variable domain is GAGVSQSPRYKVTKRGQDVALRCDPISGHVSLYWYRQALGQGPEFLTYFNYEAQQDKSGLPNDRFSAERPEGSISTLTIQRTEQRDSAMYRCASSLELGGGPQDGYTFGSGTRLTVV.

The rearrangement uses TRBV7-8 and TRBJ2-1; unclear D gene. This CDR3 region has 13 residues. With 8 bases removed from V and 4 bases from J, the gap between germline ends came to 12 bases. CDR1 is SGHVS and CDR2 is FQNEAQ in the germline V gene. The CDR3 protein is CASLSWQYNEQFF. The CDR3 DNA sequence: TGTGCCAGCCTAAGTTGGCAATACAATGAGCAGTTCTTC.

This chain joins TRBV5-1 and TRBJ1-2, with D tentatively TRBD1 (6 bases). CDR3 length equals 15 residues. Germline V CDR1 and CDR2: SGHRS, YFSETQ. Trimming pared 4 bases from V and 6 bases from J, leaving 19 bases between. CDR3 DNA: TGCGCCAGCAGCGCCAGGGGAGGGTCCGCCGATGGCTACACCTTC. This encodes CASSARGGSADGYTF.

This clone appeared once. V is TRBV9 and J is TRBJ2-3; no reliable D call. Germline CDR1 and CDR2: SGDLS and YYNGEE. The CDR3 is 12 residues long. V was pared by 0 bases and J by 4 bases, with 3 bases between. The CDR3 DNA sequence: TGTGCCAGCAGCGTAGCGTCAGATACGCAGTATTTT. Amino acids: CASSVASDTQYF.

V and J are TRBV7-9 and TRBJ1-2, with 7 bases matching TRBD1. Germline CDR1 is SEHNR and CDR2 is FQNEAQ (reference sequence). CDR3 length: 15 amino acids. The ends lost 2 bases at V and 0 bases at J; junction bases unmatched: 3. CDR3 bases: TGTGCCAGCAGCTTAATGACAGGGACTAACTATGGCTACACCTTC. Its protein is CASSLMTGTNYGYTF.

This clone was counted once. The chain recombines TRBV5-6 with TRBJ1-1; D gene uncertain. Trimming removed 4 bases from V and 0 bases from J, with 16 bases in between. Per the germline V gene, CDR1 is SGHDT and CDR2 is YYEEEE. This CDR3 is 16 amino acids long. CDR3 coding DNA: TGTGCCAGCAGCCCGTCCTTCGGCTTCATGAACACTGAAGCTTTCTTT. Its protein is CASSPSFGFMNTEAFF.

The chain links TRBV13 to TRBJ1-1; D ambiguous. The germline V gene has CDR1 PRHDT and CDR2 FYEKMQ (reference sequence). This CDR3 has 14 residues. With 6 bases removed from V and 0 bases from J, the gap between germline ends came to 11 bases. The CDR3 region has the DNA TGTGCCAGCAGGCCAAGGGCATTGAACACTGAAGCTTTCTTT. It is translated as CASRPRALNTEAFF.

This clone is medium-sized in the sample. The gene calls are TRBV28 and TRBJ2-7; 7 nucleotides agree with TRBD1. The CDR3 extends over 15 amino acids. Germline CDR1 and CDR2: MDHEN and SYDVKM. V was clipped by 5 bases and J by 0 bases; unmatched bases: 7. CDR3 DNA sequence: TGTGCCAGCAGTATCACCGGGACAGACTCCTACGAGCAGTACTTC. It is translated as CASSITGTDSYEQYF. The whole variable domain, remainder taken from reference TRBV28 and TRBJ2-7, is DVKVTQSSRYLVKRTGEKVFLECVQDMDHENMFWYRQDPGLGLRLIYFSYDVKMKEKGDIPEGYSVSREKKERFSLILESASTNQTSMYLCASSITGTDSYEQYFGPGTRLTVT.

This clone was counted a few times. J is TRBJ1-5 and V is TRBV12-3 or TRBV12-4; weak D call: TRBD1 (5 bases). The CDR3 runs to 13 residues. Trimming stripped 4 bases from V and 6 bases from J, with 10 bases between. The CDR3 protein is CASSSQGPQPQHF. The DNA of the CDR3 is TGTGCCAGCAGTTCCCAGGGCCCTCAGCCCCAGCATTTT.

The chain recombines TRBV15 with TRBJ1-2; D remains unclear. Germline assignment: CDR1 LNHNV and CDR2 YYDKDF (reference sequence). Trimming took 0 bases from V and 7 from J, leaving 12 bases between them. The CDR3 extends over 14 amino acids. The CDR3 DNA reads TGTGCCACCAGCAGAGATTCCCAGTCAGGTGGCTACACCTTC. Its protein product is CATSRDSQSGGYTF.

The chain employs TRBV7-6 and TRBJ2-2, with 7 positions matching TRBD2. V shed 2 bases and J 7 bases; nucleotides not matched to a gene: 13. The CDR3 loop spans 17 amino acids. CDR1 is SGHVS, CDR2 FNYEAQ, per germline. The CDR3 nucleotides read TGTGCCAGCAGCTTATTCCCGAGCGGGGAACCGAGCGGGGAGCTGTTTTTT. Its translation: CASSLFPSGEPSGELFF.

J is TRBJ1-6 and V is TRBV6-5; 9 bases align to TRBD1. This CDR3 region has 15 residues. J gave up 10 bases and V 5 bases, and 9 bases lay outside the gene matches. CDR1 is MNHEY and CDR2 is SVGAGI in the germline V gene. CDR3 loop: CASSPYRGQQSPLHF. As DNA, the CDR3 is TGTGCCAGCAGTCCTTACAGGGGGCAACAATCACCCCTCCACTTT.

CDR3 DNA sequence: TGTGCCAGCAGCCTAGATTCGGGTAACACTGAAGCTTTCTTT. Translation gives CASSLDSGNTEAFF. This chain joins TRBV3-1 (or the pseudogene TRBV3-2) and TRBJ1-1; D gene unclear. V lost 4 bases to trimming and J lost 2 bases, with 11 bases between them. CDR1 and CDR2 from the germline V gene are LGHDT and YNNKEL (reference sequence). This CDR3 comprises 14 residues.

The rearrangement joins TRBV7-2 to TRBJ1-1, with D unresolved. The germline V gene encodes CDR1 SGHTA and CDR2 FQGNSA. Trimming left V 1 base short and J 4 bases short, with 10 bases between. The CDR3 totals 14 residues. This CDR3 reads CASSLGTLGTEAFF. In DNA form, the CDR3 reads TGTGCCAGCAGCTTAGGGACTTTGGGCACTGAAGCTTTCTTT.

The gene calls are TRBV2 and TRBJ2-5, with D possibly being TRBD2 (6 bases). Looked up from germline, CDR1 is SNHLY and CDR2 is FYNNEI. Trimming shortened V by 5 bases and J by 3 bases, and 10 bases separated the two germline ends. The CDR3 extends over 13 amino acids. This CDR3 reads CASSPTRKETQYF. The CDR3 DNA reads as TGTGCCAGCAGTCCGACTAGAAAAGAGACCCAGTACTTC.